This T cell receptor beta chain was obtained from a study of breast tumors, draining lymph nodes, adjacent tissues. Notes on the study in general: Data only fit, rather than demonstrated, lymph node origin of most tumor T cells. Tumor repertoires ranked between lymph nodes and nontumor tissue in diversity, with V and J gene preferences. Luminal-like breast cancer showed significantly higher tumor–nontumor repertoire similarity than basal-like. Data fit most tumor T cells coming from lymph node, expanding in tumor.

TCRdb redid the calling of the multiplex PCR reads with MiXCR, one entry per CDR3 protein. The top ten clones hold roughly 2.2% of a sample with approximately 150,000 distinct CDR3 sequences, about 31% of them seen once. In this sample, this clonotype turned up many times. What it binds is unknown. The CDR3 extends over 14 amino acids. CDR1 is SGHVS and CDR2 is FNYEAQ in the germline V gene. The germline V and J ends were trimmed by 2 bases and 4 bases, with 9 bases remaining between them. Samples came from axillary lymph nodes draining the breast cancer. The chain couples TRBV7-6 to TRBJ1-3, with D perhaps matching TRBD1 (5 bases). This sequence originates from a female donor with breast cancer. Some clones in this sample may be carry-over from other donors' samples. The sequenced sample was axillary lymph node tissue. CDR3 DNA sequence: TGTGCCAGCAGCTTAACGCAGGGAGGAAACACCATATATTTT. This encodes CASSLTQGGNTIYF.